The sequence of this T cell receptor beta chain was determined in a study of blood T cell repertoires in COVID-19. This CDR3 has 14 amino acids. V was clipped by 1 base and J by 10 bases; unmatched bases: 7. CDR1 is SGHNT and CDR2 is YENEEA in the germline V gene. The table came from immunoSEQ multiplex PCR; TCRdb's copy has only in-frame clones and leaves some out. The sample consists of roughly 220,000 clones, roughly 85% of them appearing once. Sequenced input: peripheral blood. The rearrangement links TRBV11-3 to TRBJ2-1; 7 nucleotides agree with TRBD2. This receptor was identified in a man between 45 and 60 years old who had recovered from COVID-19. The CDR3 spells CASSLGVAGAEQFF. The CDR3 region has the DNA TGTGCCAGCAGCTTAGGTGTAGCGGGTGCCGAGCAGTTCTTC.